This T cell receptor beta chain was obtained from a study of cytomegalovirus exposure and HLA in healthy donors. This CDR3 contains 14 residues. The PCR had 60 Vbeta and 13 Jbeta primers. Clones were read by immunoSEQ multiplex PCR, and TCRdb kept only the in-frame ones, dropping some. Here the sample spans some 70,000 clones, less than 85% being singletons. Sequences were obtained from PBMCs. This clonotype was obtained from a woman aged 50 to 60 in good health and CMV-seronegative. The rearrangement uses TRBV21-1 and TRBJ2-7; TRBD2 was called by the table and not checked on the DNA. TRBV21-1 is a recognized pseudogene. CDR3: CASSKGDRGYEQYF. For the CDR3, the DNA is TGTGCCAGCAGCAAAGGCGATCGGGGTTACGAGCAGTACTTC.